This TCR beta chain originates from a study of blood T cell repertoires in COVID-19. About the study: The analysed material was cDNA or gDNA that came from T cells, B-cell-depleted T cells, or PBMCs.

This clone appeared once. After removal of 3 bases from V and 2 bases from J, the junction contained 7 bases not matched to a gene. Germline CDR1 reads SGDLS; CDR2 reads YYNGEE. The CDR3 is made up of 16 amino acids. In the original workflow: Estimation of nucleated cell counts was performed using reference gene primer amplification. Clones were sequenced by immunoSEQ multiplex PCR, and TCRdb holds only the in-frame ones, with some missing. From that table come the V and J calls and clone size; the DNA was used to work out D and trimming. This sample carries 190,000 or so clones, about 86% of them seen once, and the ten largest clones take 0.88%.

V gene TRBV9 combines with J gene TRBJ2-1; 8 nucleotides agree with TRBD1. This receptor was obtained from a woman between 18 and 29 years old who had recovered from COVID-19. Input material: peripheral blood. The CDR3 loop reads CASSELGQGPYNEQFF. As DNA, the CDR3 is TGTGCCAGCAGCGAACTTGGACAGGGCCCCTACAATGAGCAGTTCTTC.